Listed below are T cell receptor beta chains from one sample, sequenced in a study of early T cells in non-severe SARS-CoV-2 infection. TCRdb called the 5' RACE reads again in MiXCR, with one record for every CDR3 protein. This table has 50,000 or so distinct CDR3 sequences, over 7.5% appearing once. What was sequenced was whole blood. All receptors derive from an adult who was a healthcare worker with PCR-confirmed SARS-CoV-2 infection or an uninfected control (not recorded which). CDR3s include the opening cysteine and the closing phenylalanine or tryptophan. Fields, in order: CDR3 length, V gene, J gene, D gene, clone size, CDR3 DNA, CDR3 protein. D genes are given only for firm matches. Size values are once, few and many counts, or a class for expanded clones, and some rows have none.

len: 14
v_gene: TRBV27
j_gene: TRBJ2-7
d_gene: NA
abundance: few
CDR3nt: TGTGCCAGCAGTTTCGGGGGCGGGTCATACGAGCAGTACTTC
CDR3aa: CASSFGGGSYEQYF

len: 18
v_gene: TRBV7-3
j_gene: TRBJ2-2
d_gene: TRBD2
abundance: few
CDR3nt: TGTGCCAGCAGCCGCCACCGGGTAGCGGGAGATATCACCGGGGAGCTGTTTTTT
CDR3aa: CASSRHRVAGDITGELFF

len: 13
v_gene: TRBV6-5
j_gene: TRBJ2-7
d_gene: NA
abundance: many
CDR3nt: TGTGCCAGCAGCAGGGCCTTCTCCTACGAGCAGTACTTC
CDR3aa: CASSRAFSYEQYF

len: 16
v_gene: TRBV12-3/TRBV12-4
j_gene: TRBJ1-5
d_gene: TRBD1
abundance: few
CDR3nt: TGTGCCAGCAGCCTGCGGACAGGGGGGGAAAATCAGCCCCAGCATTTT
CDR3aa: CASSLRTGGENQPQHF

len: 15
v_gene: TRBV11-2
j_gene: TRBJ2-3
d_gene: TRBD2
abundance: NA
CDR3nt: TGTGCCAGCGCTGGGGGGGAATTGATCACAGATACGCAGTATTTT
CDR3aa: CASAGGELITDTQYF

len: 14
v_gene: TRBV7-9
j_gene: TRBJ2-1
d_gene: NA
abundance: NA
CDR3nt: TGTGCCAGCAGCCCCCGGACAGATAACAATGAGCAGTTCTTC
CDR3aa: CASSPRTDNNEQFF

len: 15
v_gene: TRBV4-1
j_gene: TRBJ2-7
d_gene: TRBD1
abundance: NA
CDR3nt: TGCGCCAGCAGCCAAGGGCAGGGGGCGACCTACGAGCAGTACTTC
CDR3aa: CASSQGQGATYEQYF

len: 15
v_gene: TRBV12-3/TRBV12-4
j_gene: TRBJ1-1
d_gene: TRBD1
abundance: NA
CDR3nt: TGTGCCAGCCATAGGGGACAGGGGCGAAACACTGAAGCTTTCTTT
CDR3aa: CASHRGQGRNTEAFF

len: 13
v_gene: TRBV5-1
j_gene: TRBJ1-2
d_gene: TRBD1
abundance: NA
CDR3nt: TGCGCCAGCAGCTTGGAGGGGGCGCTTGGCTACACCTTC
CDR3aa: CASSLEGALGYTF

len: 15
v_gene: TRBV7-3
j_gene: TRBJ2-7
d_gene: NA
abundance: few
CDR3nt: TGTGCCAGCAGCTTAGATGGGACAAGAACCTACGAGCAGTACTTC
CDR3aa: CASSLDGTRTYEQYF

len: 15
v_gene: TRBV6-2/TRBV6-3
j_gene: TRBJ1-1
d_gene: NA
abundance: NA
CDR3nt: TGTGCCAGCAGTCTCCTTCTGGGCAGCCACACTGAAGCTTTCTTT
CDR3aa: CASSLLLGSHTEAFF

len: 14
v_gene: TRBV7-2
j_gene: TRBJ1-1
d_gene: NA
abundance: NA
CDR3nt: TGTGCCAGCAGCCCAGTCATCGGGGGCAGGAAAGCTTTCTTT
CDR3aa: CASSPVIGGRKAFF

len: 15
v_gene: TRBV5-1
j_gene: TRBJ2-3
d_gene: TRBD2
abundance: many
CDR3nt: TGCGCCAGCAGCCTCCGACTAGCGGGGGGTGATACGCAGTATTTT
CDR3aa: CASSLRLAGGDTQYF

len: 15
v_gene: TRBV3-1
j_gene: TRBJ2-1
d_gene: NA
abundance: few
CDR3nt: TGTGCCAGCAGCCAAGGGGGGCTAGGTTACAATGAGCAGTTCTTC
CDR3aa: CASSQGGLGYNEQFF

len: 18
v_gene: TRBV13
j_gene: TRBJ2-1
d_gene: TRBD1
abundance: NA
CDR3nt: TGTGCCAGCAGCTCCTCCCCTACAGGGGCCTTGCCCTACAATGAGCAGTTCTTC
CDR3aa: CASSSSPTGALPYNEQFF

len: 16
v_gene: TRBV19
j_gene: TRBJ2-1
d_gene: NA
abundance: few
CDR3nt: TGTGCCAGTAGTATTCCCCTCTCCGGCTCCTACAATGAGCAGTTCTTC
CDR3aa: CASSIPLSGSYNEQFF

len: 17
v_gene: TRBV5-4
j_gene: TRBJ2-2
d_gene: TRBD1
abundance: many
CDR3nt: TGTGCCAGCAGCCAACTACCGGGACAGACGAACACCGGGGAGCTGTTTTTT
CDR3aa: CASSQLPGQTNTGELFF

len: 15
v_gene: TRBV5-1
j_gene: TRBJ2-7
d_gene: TRBD2
abundance: many
CDR3nt: TGCGCCAGCAGCTCGGGCGGGGGAAATGGATACGAGCAGTACTTC
CDR3aa: CASSSGGGNGYEQYF

len: 15
v_gene: TRBV7-9
j_gene: TRBJ1-1
d_gene: NA
abundance: NA
CDR3nt: TGTGCCAGCAGCCAGGGGCCGGGGGGCAACACTGAAGCTTTCTTT
CDR3aa: CASSQGPGGNTEAFF

len: 15
v_gene: TRBV9
j_gene: TRBJ2-3
d_gene: NA
abundance: many
CDR3nt: TGTGCCAGCAGCGTACGGGGACACCGCACAGATACGCAGTATTTT
CDR3aa: CASSVRGHRTDTQYF

len: 16
v_gene: TRBV11-2
j_gene: TRBJ2-1
d_gene: NA
abundance: many
CDR3nt: TGTGCCAGCAGGACAGGAACTTCGGGGGCCTACAATGAGCAGTTCTTC
CDR3aa: CASRTGTSGAYNEQFF

len: 15
v_gene: TRBV28
j_gene: TRBJ2-7
d_gene: TRBD2
abundance: NA
CDR3nt: TGTGCCAGCAGTATCCGACTAGCGGGAGCGCACGAGCAGTACTTC
CDR3aa: CASSIRLAGAHEQYF

len: 13
v_gene: TRBV7-9
j_gene: TRBJ2-7
d_gene: NA
abundance: NA
CDR3nt: TGTGCCAGCAGCCCGACAAATTCCTACGAGCAGTACTTC
CDR3aa: CASSPTNSYEQYF

len: 14
v_gene: TRBV9
j_gene: TRBJ2-7
d_gene: NA
abundance: few
CDR3nt: TGTGCCAGCAGCCCAGGGGGGGAAGAGTACGAGCAGTACTTC
CDR3aa: CASSPGGEEYEQYF

len: 13
v_gene: TRBV15
j_gene: TRBJ2-7
d_gene: NA
abundance: many
CDR3nt: TGTGCCACCAGCGATCCGCGCCAGTACGAGCAGTACTTC
CDR3aa: CATSDPRQYEQYF

len: 13
v_gene: TRBV24-1
j_gene: TRBJ2-1
d_gene: NA
abundance: many
CDR3nt: TGTGCCACCAGTGATTTGGGTCCTCATGAGCAGTTCTTC
CDR3aa: CATSDLGPHEQFF

len: 13
v_gene: TRBV29-1
j_gene: TRBJ2-7
d_gene: TRBD1
abundance: many
CDR3nt: TGCAGCGTTGAGGGACAGGGAACGGACGAGCAGTACTTC
CDR3aa: CSVEGQGTDEQYF

len: 14
v_gene: TRBV4-3
j_gene: TRBJ2-7
d_gene: NA
abundance: few
CDR3nt: TGCGCCAGCAGCCAAGCCCGTCCTGCTGCCGAGCAGTACTTC
CDR3aa: CASSQARPAAEQYF

len: 16
v_gene: TRBV7-9
j_gene: TRBJ2-1
d_gene: NA
abundance: many
CDR3nt: TGTGCCAGCAGCTTACCCCGGGAGAGACAGTACAATGAGCAGTTCTTC
CDR3aa: CASSLPRERQYNEQFF